The 19 T cell receptor beta chains below all came from one sample that was sequenced in a study of cytomegalovirus exposure and HLA in healthy donors. The PCR made use of 60 Vbeta and 13 Jbeta primers. The protocol was immunoSEQ multiplex PCR, while the TCRdb copy is restricted to in-frame clones and leaves out a portion. The data contain some 200,000 clones, roughly 80% of them singletons. Sequenced sample: PBMCs. These receptors were obtained from a woman between 25 and 40 years old in good health and CMV-seronegative.

About this clone itself: A junction boundary mismatches the germline segment, possibly from a read error. V and J are TRBV2 and TRBJ1-2; 10 bases line up with TRBD1. This CDR3 has 15 amino acids. Per the germline V gene, CDR1 is SNHLY and CDR2 is FYNNEI. CDR3 loop: CASRALGTGAGGYPF. In nucleotides, the CDR3 is TGTGCCAGCCGCGCTCTGGGGACAGGGGCTGGTGGCTACCCCTTC.

This clone has just a few counts. The chain joins TRBV10-1 to TRBJ2-5; 7 bases map to TRBD1. The junction had 6 bases not matched to a gene; V was cut back by 6 bases and J by 2 bases. The V gene's germline CDR1 is WNHNN and CDR2 SYGVQD (reference sequence). CDR3 size: 14 residues. The CDR3 is CASRKKGQQETQYF. The DNA of the CDR3 is TGCGCCAGCAGAAAGAAGGGACAGCAAGAGACCCAGTACTTC.

The rearrangement joins TRBV29-1 to TRBJ2-5; 7 nucleotides align to TRBD1. V shed 3 bases and J 5 bases; nucleotides not matched to a gene: 6. Germline CDR1 is SQVTM and CDR2 is ANQGSEA. The length of the CDR3 is 13 residues. CDR3 in DNA: TGCAGCGTTGAGCCAGGGGGTGCGGAGACCCAGTACTTC. This gives the protein CSVEPGGAETQYF.

This clone was seen only a few times. The V and J genes are TRBV5-1 and TRBJ2-1; 8 bases are a match to TRBD2. The germline gives CDR1 SGHRS, CDR2 YFSETQ. V shed 4 bases and J 9 bases; nucleotides not matched to a gene: 12. This CDR3 region has 15 residues. The CDR3, as DNA: TGCGCCAGCAGCGCGGGACTAGTTCTTAGGGCTGAGCAGTTCTTC. Its protein product is CASSAGLVLRAEQFF.

The chain is built from TRBV5-1 and TRBJ1-6; no reliable D call. CDR3 length: 14 amino acids. In germline, CDR1 is SGHRS, CDR2 YFSETQ. Deletions cut 5 bases from V and 1 base from J, with 7 bases between. The CDR3: CASSSGSYNSPLHF. As DNA, the CDR3 is TGCGCCAGCAGTTCGGGGTCCTATAATTCACCCCTCCACTTT.

This clone was seen just once. This sequence joins TRBV5-5 and TRBJ2-1, with 13 nucleotides matching TRBD2. Trimming cost V 3 bases and J 1 base; bases outside gene matches: 7. Germline assignment: CDR1 SGHKS and CDR2 YYEKEE (reference sequence). The CDR3 consists of 18 residues. This CDR3 is CASSSSGLAGRSYNEQFF. For the CDR3, the DNA is TGTGCCAGCAGCTCCTCGGGACTAGCGGGGCGGTCCTACAATGAGCAGTTCTTC. The entire variable domain, with the rest obtained from reference TRBV5-5 and TRBJ2-1, is as follows: DAGVTQSPTHLIKTRGQQVTLRCSPISGHKSVSWYQQVLGQGPQFIFQYYEKEERGRGNFPDRFSARQFPNYSSELNVNALLLGDSALYLCASSSSGLAGRSYNEQFFGPGTRLTVL.

The gene calls are TRBV15 and TRBJ1-3; 9 bases agree with TRBD1. Germline V gene sequence: CDR1 LNHNV, CDR2 YYDKDF (reference sequence). V lost 3 bases and J lost 6; bases outside the gene matches: 3. This CDR3 comprises 14 residues. Here the CDR3 reads CATSRDRGANTIYF. The CDR3 region has the DNA TGTGCCACCAGCAGGGACAGGGGTGCAAACACCATATATTTT.

V gene TRBV6-1 combines with J gene TRBJ1-3; the match to TRBD1 covers 7 bases. In germline, CDR1 is MNHNS, CDR2 SASEGT. The CDR3 is 14 amino acids. V gave up 6 bases and J gave up 4 bases; unmatched junction bases: 6. CDR3 DNA: TGTGCCAGCAGCCCGACAGGGTTGGGAAACACCATATATTTT. Protein product: CASSPTGLGNTIYF.

V is TRBV7-9 and J is TRBJ1-6; the D is unclear. V was trimmed by 3 bases and J by 5 bases, leaving 8 bases between them. This CDR3 has 14 amino acids. CDR1 and CDR2 from the germline V gene are SEHNR and FQNEAQ (reference sequence). DNA of the CDR3: TGTGCCAGCAGCTTTTACGGGGATAATTCACCCCTCCACTTT. Amino acid sequence: CASSFYGDNSPLHF. The full variable domain, rest sourced from reference TRBV7-9 and TRBJ1-6, is DTGVSQNPRHKITKRGQNVTFRCDPISEHNRLYWYRQTLGQGPEFLTYFQNEAQLEKSRLLSDRFSAERPKGSFSTLEIQRTEQGDSAMYLCASSFYGDNSPLHFGNGTRLTVT.

There are a few counts of this clone. Additional DNA sequences in this sample encode the identical CDR3. V and J are TRBV9 and TRBJ2-3; D perhaps matches TRBD2 (5 bases). The CDR3 spans 15 residues. Trimming removed 0 bases at V and 1 base at J, with 9 bases between. Germline V lookup: CDR1 SGDLS, CDR2 YYNGEE. Here the CDR3 reads CASSVDGVRTDTQYF. The CDR3 nucleotides are TGTGCCAGCAGCGTAGACGGGGTCCGCACAGATACGCAGTATTTT.

Concerning this clone itself: The junction does not match germline at one end; this may be a read error. The V call is TRBV7-9, the J call TRBJ1-1, with 10 bases fitting TRBD1. Germline V gene data show CDR1 as SEHNR and CDR2 as FQNEAQ (reference sequence). The CDR3 has 17 amino acids. The CDR3 protein is CSSSLRTGGLVNTEAFF. CDR3 nucleotide sequence: TGTTCCAGCAGCCTAAGGACAGGGGGGCTCGTGAACACTGAAGCTTTCTTT.

Details on this clone: A much larger clonotype is one base distant, so this may be a read error. The V call is TRBV2, the J call TRBJ2-2, with 11 positions matching TRBD2. The CDR3 is made up of 15 amino acids. From germline, CDR1 is SNHLY and CDR2 FYNNEI. V shed 4 bases, J shed 3 bases, and the junction held 1 base outside the gene matches. CDR3 DNA: TGTGCCAGCAGTGGGACTAGCGGGTACACCGGGGAGCTGTTTTTT. Translated: CASSGTSGYTGELFF.

This chain links TRBV6-4 with TRBJ1-2; 8 bases line up with TRBD1. Germline CDR1 MRHNA, CDR2 SNTAGT. The CDR3 is made up of 15 amino acids. V dropped 7 bases and J dropped 4; count of bases not matched to a gene: 11. The CDR3 DNA reads as TGTGCCAGCAAGATGTCCGGGACAGGCACCTATGGCTACACCTTC. Its translation: CASKMSGTGTYGYTF.

This rearrangement joins TRBV5-1 to TRBJ2-2; TRBD2 is a possible D gene (7 bases). Per the germline V gene, CDR1 is SGHRS and CDR2 is YFSETQ. Trimming took 5 bases from V and 5 from J, leaving 16 bases between them. CDR3 size: 15 residues. The CDR3 bases are TGCGCCAGCAGGCGGGGGCCCCTCGGGACCGGGGAGCTGTTTTTT. The encoded protein is CASRRGPLGTGELFF.

The chain links TRBV11-1 to TRBJ1-3; no firm D call. Per the germline V gene, CDR1 is SGHAT and CDR2 is FQDESV (reference sequence). Between the trimmed V and J ends, which lost 5 bases and 4 bases, there was a span of 3 bases. CDR3 length: 11 amino acids. The CDR3 region is CASSQGNTIYF. The CDR3 nucleotides are TGTGCCAGCAGCCAAGGAAACACCATATATTTT.

The genes are TRBV10-3 and TRBJ2-3; 13 bases line up with TRBD2. This CDR3 spans 17 amino acids. J lost 4 bases, V lost 2 bases, and 6 bases had no gene match. Germline V lookup: CDR1 ENHRY, CDR2 SYGVKD. CDR3 protein: CAISETSGRAKSDTQYF. CDR3 DNA sequence: TGTGCCATCAGTGAGACTAGCGGGAGGGCCAAGTCAGATACGCAGTATTTT.

This sequence joins TRBV5-5 and TRBJ1-2; D is possibly TRBD1 (6 bases). Germline V gives CDR1 SGHKS, CDR2 YYEKEE (reference sequence). This CDR3 is 14 amino acids long. The V end lost 7 bases, the J end lost 2 bases, and 15 bases lay between the germline ends. The DNA for the CDR3 is TGTGCCAGCGTTGCGGGGGCAGGAAACTATGGCTACACCTTC. Amino acids: CASVAGAGNYGYTF.

This clone was observed once. This chain joins TRBV18 and TRBJ2-7; D uncertain. This CDR3 is 12 amino acids long. The germline V gene has CDR1 KGHSH and CDR2 LQKENI. V lost 2 bases and J 6 bases, leaving 8 bases between the germline ends. The CDR3: CASSPGRGEQYF. In nucleotides, the CDR3 is TGTGCCAGCTCACCAGGTCGCGGCGAGCAGTACTTC.

This chain links TRBV6-5 with TRBJ2-3; 7 bases fit TRBD2. The CDR3 loop spans 16 amino acids. Germline V gene lookup returns CDR1 MNHEY and CDR2 SVGAGI. J gave up 0 bases and V 4 bases, and 7 bases lay outside the gene matches. The CDR3 DNA reads TGTGCCAGCAGTTCTTGGCCAGCGGGGAGCACAGATACGCAGTATTTT. Its protein is CASSSWPAGSTDTQYF.